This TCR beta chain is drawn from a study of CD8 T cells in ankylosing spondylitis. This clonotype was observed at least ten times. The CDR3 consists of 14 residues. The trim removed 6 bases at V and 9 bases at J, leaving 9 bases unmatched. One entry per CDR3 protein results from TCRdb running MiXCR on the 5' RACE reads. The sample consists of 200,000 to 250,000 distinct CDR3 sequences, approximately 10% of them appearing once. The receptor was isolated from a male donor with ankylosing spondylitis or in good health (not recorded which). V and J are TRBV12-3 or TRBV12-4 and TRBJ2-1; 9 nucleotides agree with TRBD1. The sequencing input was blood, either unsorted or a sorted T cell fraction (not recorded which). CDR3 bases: TGTGCCAGCAGCTGGACAGGGGTCCCAAGTGAGCAGTTCTTC. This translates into CASSWTGVPSEQFF.